This note documents a single TCR beta chain sequence. Its antigen remains unidentified. This entry is derived from a study of T cell responses to AZD1222 COVID-19 vaccine. Study results and caveats: Only after the peak T cell response were repertoires sampled. Close to half of spike-specific TCRs reportedly recognize unmutated variant regions. Baseline seropositivity characterized only a handful of AZD1222 recipients. Two AZD1222 administrations were followed by greater Spike-specific TCR breadth and depth.

The assay was immunoSEQ multiplex PCR, and TCRdb's table has in-frame clones only and misses some. The sample yields about 100,000 clones, roughly 87% seen once. The ends were cut back, 9 bases at V and 1 base at J, with 16 bases in the middle. The germline V gene encodes CDR1 MNHEY and CDR2 SVGAGI. The CDR3 totals 15 residues. The rearrangement uses TRBV6-5 and TRBJ1-5, with TRBD1 as a possible D gene (5 bases). This receptor was identified in an adult in good health. Source: peripheral blood, taken on day 0 of AZD1222 vaccination. The CDR3 reads CASKPQGRSNQPQHF. The CDR3 coding sequence is TGTGCCAGTAAACCCCAGGGAAGGAGCAATCAGCCCCAGCATTTT.